The 6 T cell receptor beta chains below were found in one sample sequenced in a study of early T cells in non-severe SARS-CoV-2 infection. Using its own MiXCR run on the 5' RACE reads, TCRdb lists one record per CDR3 protein. The top ten clones hold around 1.1% of a sample with 65,000 to 80,000 distinct CDR3 sequences, more than 10% of them seen once. Source material: whole blood. These receptors all come from an adult who was a healthcare worker with PCR-confirmed SARS-CoV-2 infection or an uninfected control (not recorded which).

This clonotype was counted only a few times. This chain uses TRBV11-2 with TRBJ1-1, with 8 bases lining up with TRBD1. Germline values: CDR1 SGHAT, CDR2 FQNNGV. J was trimmed by 6 bases and V by 4 bases; bases with no gene match: 10. CDR3 length: 15 amino acids. The CDR3 spells CASSYWIGQGAEAFF. In nucleotides, the CDR3 is TGTGCCAGCAGCTATTGGATTGGACAGGGCGCTGAAGCTTTCTTT.

This clonotype was counted ten times or more. The chain links TRBV28 to TRBJ2-1; the match to TRBD2 covers 9 bases. V was clipped by 2 bases and J by 4 bases; unmatched bases: 6. Germline V gene sequence: CDR1 MDHEN, CDR2 SYDVKM. This CDR3 comprises 16 residues. CDR3 sequence reads: CASSLKREDGYNEQFF. The CDR3 coding sequence is TGTGCCAGCAGTTTAAAGCGGGAGGACGGGTACAATGAGCAGTTCTTC.

V usage is TRBV20-1 and J usage is TRBJ2-1, with 12 bases aligning to TRBD2. Looked up from germline, CDR1 is DFQATT and CDR2 is SNEGSKA (reference sequence). CDR3 length: 15 amino acids. J was trimmed by 8 bases and V by 5 bases; bases with no gene match: 10. The CDR3 sequence: CSAPRTSGTDHEQFF. In DNA, the CDR3 is TGCAGTGCTCCTAGGACTAGCGGGACAGACCATGAGCAGTTCTTC.

This clonotype showed up just a few times. The CDR3 loop is CASITFGGEDNEQFF. CDR3 DNA: TGTGCCAGCATCACATTCGGGGGGGAAGACAATGAGCAGTTCTTC. The chain combines TRBV11-2 with TRBJ2-1; TRBD2 aligns across 8 bases. After removal of 7 bases from V and 5 bases from J, the junction contained 10 bases not matched to a gene. The CDR3 is 15 amino acids. Germline CDR1 and CDR2: SGHAT and FQNNGV.

This clonotype was counted a few times. The chain joins TRBV10-1 to TRBJ1-2; D not resolved. Germline values: CDR1 WNHNN, CDR2 SYGVQD (reference sequence). V was shortened by 3 bases and J by 6 bases, with 17 bases between the two germline ends. The CDR3 loop spans 15 amino acids. The CDR3 here is CASSDKSPYRDGYTF. The CDR3 DNA reads TGCGCCAGCAGTGATAAGTCCCCGTATAGGGATGGCTACACCTTC.

The chain combines TRBV7-2 with TRBJ1-2; possibly TRBD1 for D (5 bases). Trimming cost V 4 bases and J 2 bases, with 5 bases left between them. Germline values: CDR1 SGHTA, CDR2 FQGNSA. The CDR3 consists of 12 residues. The CDR3 here is CASSSGNYGYTF. CDR3 coding DNA: TGTGCCAGCAGCTCAGGGAACTATGGCTACACCTTC.